This T cell receptor beta chain was captured in a study of blood T cell repertoires in COVID-19. Sequencing was performed with immunoSEQ multiplex PCR; in TCRdb, only in-frame clones are kept and a portion is missing. The sample yields some 190,000 clones, roughly 89% seen once. Participant ages covered about 18 to 89 years across 24 US areas. This TCR came from a woman aged 35 to 49 with acute COVID-19. The sequencing input was PBMCs or T cells enriched from blood (not recorded which).

CDR3 amino acids: CASSQAGTGTQPQHF. CDR3 in DNA: TGCGCCAGCAGCCAAGCCGGGACAGGGACCCAGCCCCAGCATTTT. The chain carries TRBV4-1 and TRBJ1-5; 9 nucleotides align to TRBD1. From germline, CDR1 is MGHRA and CDR2 YSYEKL. V trimming: 1 base; J trimming: 7 bases; junction bases outside the gene matches: 5. CDR3 length equals 15 residues.